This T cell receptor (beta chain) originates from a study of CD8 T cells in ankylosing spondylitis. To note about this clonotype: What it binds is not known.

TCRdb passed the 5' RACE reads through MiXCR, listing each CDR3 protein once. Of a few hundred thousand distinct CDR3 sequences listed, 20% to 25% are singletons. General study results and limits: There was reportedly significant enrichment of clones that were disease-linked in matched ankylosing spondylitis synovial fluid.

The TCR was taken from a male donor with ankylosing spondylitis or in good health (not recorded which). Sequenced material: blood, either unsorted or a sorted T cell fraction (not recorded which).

CDR3 bases: TGCGCCAGCAGCGCGATCTGGGAAGAAAACACCGGGGAGCTGTTTTTT. Protein sequence: CASSAIWEENTGELFF. The chain recombines TRBV5-1 with TRBJ2-2, with no clear D. CDR1 and CDR2 from the germline V gene are SGHRS and YFSETQ. The V end was cut by 4 bases, the J end by 2 bases, with 15 bases between. The length of the CDR3 is 16 residues.